This TCR beta chain was recovered during a study of Ad26.COV2.S vaccination and SARS-CoV-2 variants. Study as a whole: Ad26.COV2.S shots went into the muscle once or twice, 56 days apart.

Regarding treatment: roughly 20 received Ad26.COV2.S at low or high dose, single or two shots; roughly five received placebo; per-sample allocation not given. Vaccine and placebo recipients were sampled on day 63 after the first injection. An Ad26 vector was used to express Wuhan-strain SARS-CoV-2 spike as the vaccine. A note on this clone: Antigen unknown.

Study-wide points: Non-spike TCR breadth showed similarity between vaccine and placebo recipients. The TCR-based breadth and depth measures might underestimate overall T cell responses.

Sequenced by immunoSEQ multiplex PCR; TCRdb stores in-frame clones only, minus some. Among 350,000 to 400,000 clones listed, about nine tenths were seen once. V lost 0 bases, J lost 9 bases, and 10 bases lay in between. CDR1 and CDR2 (germline): SGHNT, YYREEE (reference sequence). The CDR3 is made up of 13 amino acids. The chain recombines TRBV5-4 with TRBJ2-1; D call uncertain. The sample in question was peripheral blood, obtained in a trial of Ad26.COV2.S vaccine versus placebo. The TCR sequence derives from a person between 18 and 65 years old who received the Ad26.COV2.S COVID-19 vaccine or a placebo. CDR3 DNA sequence: TGTGCCAGCAGCTTGGTGATGTCGGGTGAGCAGTTCTTC. Residues: CASSLVMSGEQFF.